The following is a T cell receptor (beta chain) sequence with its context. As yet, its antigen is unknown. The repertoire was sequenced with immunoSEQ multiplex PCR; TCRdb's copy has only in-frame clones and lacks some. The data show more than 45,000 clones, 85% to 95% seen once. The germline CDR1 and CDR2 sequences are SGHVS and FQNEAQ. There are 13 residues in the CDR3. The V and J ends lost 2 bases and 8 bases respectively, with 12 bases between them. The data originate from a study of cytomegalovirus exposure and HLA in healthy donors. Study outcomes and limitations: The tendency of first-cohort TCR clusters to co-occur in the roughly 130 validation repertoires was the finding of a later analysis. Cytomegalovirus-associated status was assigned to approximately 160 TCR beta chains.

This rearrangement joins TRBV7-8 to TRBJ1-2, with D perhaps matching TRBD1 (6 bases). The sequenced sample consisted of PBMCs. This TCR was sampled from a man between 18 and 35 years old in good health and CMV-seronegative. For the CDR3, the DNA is TGTGCCAGCAGCTTAAAGGCAGGGGAGGGCTACACCTTC. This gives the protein CASSLKAGEGYTF.